These 28 T cell receptor beta chains were sequenced from one sample in a study of T-cell memory formation after mild COVID-19. MiXCR was run by TCRdb on the 5' RACE reads, yielding one entry per CDR3 protein. The sample carries hundreds of thousands of distinct CDR3 sequences, roughly 15% recorded once. The sample consisted of PBMCs or a T cell subset sorted from them (not recorded which). These receptors were taken from a man in his late teens or twenties who had mild COVID-19 (a few samples of this study predate the infection). Cell type and time point are not known.

This clonotype was counted between two and nine times. V is TRBV7-2 and J is TRBJ2-3, with D possibly being TRBD2 (6 bases). V lost 2 bases and J 0 bases, leaving 9 bases between the germline ends. Germline V gene lookup returns CDR1 SGHTA and CDR2 FQGNSA. This CDR3 is built from 15 residues. The CDR3 region is CASSLYRGSTDTQYF. For the CDR3, the DNA is TGTGCCAGCAGCTTATATCGGGGGAGCACAGATACGCAGTATTTT.

This clonotype was observed a handful of times. The chain has TRBV5-5 and TRBJ1-1, with D uncertain. The CDR3 contains 12 residues. Germline CDR1 SGHKS, CDR2 YYEKEE (reference sequence). V gave up 4 bases and J gave up 4 bases, with 8 bases separating them. The CDR3 loop reads CASSAPGTEAFF. In DNA form, the CDR3 reads TGTGCCAGCAGCGCCCCAGGCACTGAAGCTTTCTTT.

DNA for the CDR3: TGCGCCAGCAGCTTGGTTTCAGTGAACACTGAAGCTTTCTTT. This sequence encodes CASSLVSVNTEAFF. The V and J genes are TRBV5-1 and TRBJ1-1; the D is unclear. Germline V lookup: CDR1 SGHRS, CDR2 YFSETQ. The CDR3 contains 14 residues. V was shortened by 0 bases and J by 0 bases, with 6 bases between the two germline ends.

This clonotype has a count of ten or more. The chain uses TRBV29-1 and TRBJ2-2; a weak D match, TRBD1 (6 bases). The CDR3 is 16 amino acids. Trimming cost V 6 bases and J 4 bases, with 21 bases left between them. CDR1 SQVTM and CDR2 ANQGSEA come from the germline V gene. CDR3: CSVAGLGGRFTGELFF. The CDR3 DNA reads TGCAGCGTCGCCGGGCTTGGGGGCCGGTTCACCGGGGAGCTGTTTTTT.

This chain connects TRBV7-2 to TRBJ2-7, with D unresolved. The germline V gene has CDR1 SGHTA and CDR2 FQGNSA. The CDR3 is 14 amino acids. Trimming shortened V by 1 base and J by 3 bases, and 10 bases separated the two germline ends. CDR3 region: CASSLEAVGYEQYF. The CDR3 nucleotides read TGTGCCAGCAGCTTAGAAGCTGTCGGCTACGAGCAGTACTTC.

This clonotype was found a few times. The chain carries TRBV5-1 and TRBJ1-2; 9 bases align to TRBD1. V was pared by 0 bases and J by 7 bases, with 10 bases of the junction left unmatched. CDR1 SGHRS and CDR2 YFSETQ come from the germline V gene. The CDR3 runs to 16 residues. This CDR3 reads CASSLELGQGAVGYTF. The CDR3 DNA follows: TGCGCCAGCAGCTTGGAACTGGGACAGGGAGCTGTTGGCTACACCTTC.

Only a few counts were recorded for this clonotype. This chain links TRBV6-5 with TRBJ1-1; the D is unclear. CDR1 and CDR2 (germline): MNHEY, SVGAGI. The CDR3 runs 17 residues. Trimming removed 0 bases at V and 5 bases at J, with 19 bases between. In DNA form, the CDR3 reads TGTGCCAGCAGTTACTCAGCTAAGACGGACGGGATGACTGAAGCTTTCTTT. It is translated as CASSYSAKTDGMTEAFF.

The J gene is TRBJ1-2, the V gene TRBV9; no clear D. The CDR3 is 14 amino acids. The germline gives CDR1 SGDLS, CDR2 YYNGEE. Trimming removed 0 bases at V and 4 bases at J, with 10 bases between. In nucleotides, the CDR3 is TGTGCCAGCAGCGTAGCTACGCAGTCCTATGGCTACACCTTC. Its translation is CASSVATQSYGYTF.

The chain joins TRBV4-1 to TRBJ1-5; D is uncertain. Trimming took off 4 bases at V and 4 bases at J, with 14 bases between the two ends. The CDR3 consists of 15 residues. Per germline, CDR1 MGHRA and CDR2 YSYEKL. The CDR3 here is CASSPNSLQNQPQHF. DNA for the CDR3: TGCGCCAGCAGCCCGAATTCTTTACAAAATCAGCCCCAGCATTTT.

This clonotype was seen a handful of times. The V and J genes are TRBV7-2 and TRBJ2-3, with D perhaps matching TRBD2 (6 bases). Germline V gene data show CDR1 as SGHTA and CDR2 as FQGNSA. This CDR3 contains 14 residues. The V and J ends lost 8 bases and 4 bases respectively, with 16 bases between them. The CDR3, as DNA: TGTGCCAGCGATTCGGGGGTCGGGGCAGATACGCAGTATTTT. It codes for CASDSGVGADTQYF.

This clonotype has ten or more counts. The chain joins TRBV12-3 or TRBV12-4 to TRBJ1-1, with D possibly matching TRBD1 (5 bases). This CDR3 has 13 residues. The germline V and J ends were trimmed by 7 bases and 1 base, with 10 bases remaining between them. The CDR3 here is CASTLQGNTEAFF. In DNA form, the CDR3 reads TGTGCCAGCACCTTGCAGGGGAACACTGAAGCTTTCTTT.

This clonotype was seen a handful of times. The V call is TRBV5-1, the J call TRBJ2-7; TRBD1 matches 11 bases. Germline loops: CDR1 SGHRS, CDR2 YFSETQ. J gave up 5 bases and V 4 bases, and 5 bases lay outside the gene matches. The CDR3 contains 14 residues. CDR3: CASSTSGQGDEQYF. The DNA for the CDR3 is TGCGCCAGCAGCACGTCGGGACAGGGGGACGAGCAGTACTTC.

This clonotype was observed many times. The CDR3 sequence: CSARVDLGTQYF. The CDR3 DNA reads TGCAGTGCTAGAGTTGATCTAGGTACGCAGTATTTT. This rearrangement joins TRBV20-1 to TRBJ2-3; D is unclear. CDR3 length: 12 residues. Germline V gene data show CDR1 as DFQATT and CDR2 as SNEGSKA (reference sequence). The V end was cut by 1 base, the J end by 8 bases, with 10 bases between.

This chain connects TRBV7-2 to TRBJ2-5; a weak D match, TRBD2 (6 bases). The germline gives CDR1 SGHTA, CDR2 FQGNSA. This CDR3 has 15 residues. V lost 6 bases and J 2 bases, leaving 16 bases between the germline ends. CDR3 residues: CASSRGTAGQETQYF. CDR3 nucleotides: TGTGCCAGCAGTCGAGGGACGGCGGGGCAAGAGACCCAGTACTTC.

This clonotype was counted between two and nine times. V and J are TRBV7-2 and TRBJ1-5, with D unclear. The CDR3 contains 14 residues. CDR1 and CDR2 from the germline V gene are SGHTA and FQGNSA. V dropped 2 bases and J dropped 7 bases, with 12 bases sitting between them. The CDR3 bases are TGTGCCAGCAGCTTACAAGGGTTAGAGCAGCCCCAGCATTTT. Translated: CASSLQGLEQPQHF.

This clonotype showed up just a few times. The chain recombines TRBV7-9 with TRBJ1-1; D remains ambiguous. The CDR3 is 16 amino acids. V was shortened by 5 bases and J by 1 base, with 17 bases between the two germline ends. Looked up from germline, CDR1 is SEHNR and CDR2 is FQNEAQ (reference sequence). CDR3 region: CASSPGGTAGNTEAFF. For the CDR3, the DNA is TGTGCCAGCAGCCCGGGCGGAACAGCTGGGAACACTGAAGCTTTCTTT.

The table lists this clonotype with a few counts. The V call is TRBV29-1, the J call TRBJ1-2, with no clear D. Germline assignment: CDR1 SQVTM and CDR2 ANQGSEA. The CDR3 extends over 11 amino acids. V lost 7 bases to trimming and J lost 2 bases, with 8 bases between them. The CDR3 DNA reads as TGCAGCGCCCTTACGAACTATGGCTACACCTTC. This encodes CSALTNYGYTF.

This clonotype showed up many times. The V and J genes are TRBV20-1 and TRBJ1-4; no clear D gene. This CDR3 is built from 13 residues. From germline, CDR1 is DFQATT and CDR2 SNEGSKA (reference sequence). Trimming left V 0 bases short and J 3 bases short, with 5 bases between. The CDR3 DNA is TGCAGTGCTAGAGAGGCAGCTAATGAAAAACTGTTTTTT. Translation: CSAREAANEKLFF.

This clonotype was seen repeatedly, ten times or more. The chain links TRBV10-2 to TRBJ2-3; 9 nucleotides match TRBD1. CDR3 length equals 15 residues. Germline V gives CDR1 WSHSY, CDR2 SAAADI. V lost 8 bases and J lost 1; bases outside the gene matches: 7. The CDR3 sequence is CASGTQGAGTDTQYF. The CDR3 nucleotides are TGCGCCAGCGGGACACAGGGGGCAGGCACAGATACGCAGTATTTT.

This rearrangement joins TRBV27 to TRBJ2-7; TRBD2 matches 7 bases. There are 16 residues in the CDR3. J gave up 6 bases and V 6 bases, and 17 bases lay outside the gene matches. Germline values: CDR1 MNHEY, CDR2 SMNVEV (reference sequence). This chain's CDR3 is CASSPGGGRDPLEQYV. CDR3 nucleotides: TGTGCCAGCAGCCCCGGCGGGGGAAGGGATCCGCTCGAGCAGTACGTC.

The chain carries TRBV4-1 and TRBJ1-4; D unclear. The CDR3 contains 14 residues. Per the germline V gene, CDR1 is MGHRA and CDR2 is YSYEKL. V lost 5 bases, J lost 8 bases, and 15 bases lay in between. This CDR3 reads CASSSTFLGEKLFF. The DNA of the CDR3 is TGCGCCAGCAGCTCCACCTTCCTAGGAGAAAAACTGTTTTTT.

The rearrangement joins TRBV6-5 to TRBJ2-3; TRBD2 agrees at 11 bases. CDR1 MNHEY and CDR2 SVGAGI come from the germline V gene. J lost 5 bases, V lost 0 bases, and 4 bases had no gene match. CDR3 size: 16 residues. The CDR3 sequence is CASSYSGTSGGDTQYF. DNA for the CDR3: TGTGCCAGCAGTTACTCCGGGACTAGCGGAGGAGATACGCAGTATTTT.

The chain uses TRBV3-1 and TRBJ1-1; 10 bases align to TRBD1. This CDR3 region has 15 residues. Germline V gene sequence: CDR1 LGHDT, CDR2 YNNKEL (reference sequence). V dropped 2 bases and J dropped 11; count of bases not matched to a gene: 11. The CDR3 loop reads CASSQPGQGSLGAFF. The CDR3 DNA follows: TGTGCCAGCAGCCAACCGGGACAGGGGAGCCTCGGGGCTTTCTTT.

This clonotype was observed many times. CDR3 sequence (DNA): TGCGCCAGCAGCCAAGATTGGTTGGGCGGGATCTCCTATAATTCACCCCTCCACTTT. Protein product: CASSQDWLGGISYNSPLHF. The chain couples TRBV4-3 to TRBJ1-6; D uncertain. Looked up from germline, CDR1 is LGHNA and CDR2 is YSLEER. V was cut by 0 bases and J by 0 bases, with 15 bases left in between. This CDR3 has 19 residues.

The V call is TRBV9, the J call TRBJ2-7; 10 nucleotides match TRBD1. V lost 3 bases, J lost 3 bases, and 3 bases stayed unmatched. This CDR3 contains 14 residues. Germline lookup yields CDR1 SGDLS and CDR2 YYNGEE. This CDR3 reads CASSDRDRGYEQYF. CDR3 DNA: TGTGCCAGCAGCGACCGGGACAGGGGCTACGAGCAGTACTTC.

There are a few counts of this clonotype. The genes are TRBV12-3 or TRBV12-4 and TRBJ2-1; D perhaps matches TRBD2 (5 bases). V lost 1 base and J lost 5, with 6 bases in between. CDR3 length equals 13 residues. This CDR3 reads CASSLGGHNEQFF. CDR3 nucleotides: TGTGCCAGCAGTTTAGGCGGGCACAATGAGCAGTTCTTC.

The chain couples TRBV10-3 to TRBJ2-5, with D perhaps TRBD2 (5 bases). Germline V gene sequence: CDR1 ENHRY, CDR2 SYGVKD. CDR3 length: 12 amino acids. V was pared by 5 bases and J by 5 bases, with 9 bases between. CDR3 amino acids: CAISPPGETQYF. The DNA of the CDR3 is TGTGCCATCAGTCCGCCGGGGGAGACCCAGTACTTC.

This clonotype was seen only a few times. V and J are TRBV7-9 and TRBJ1-4; no firm D call. Germline V gene lookup returns CDR1 SEHNR and CDR2 FQNEAQ (reference sequence). This CDR3 region has 12 residues. V was cut by 4 bases and J by 7 bases, with 7 bases left in between. The DNA of the CDR3 is TGTGCCAGCAGCTGGGTGGGTGAAAAACTGTTTTTT. It translates to CASSWVGEKLFF.